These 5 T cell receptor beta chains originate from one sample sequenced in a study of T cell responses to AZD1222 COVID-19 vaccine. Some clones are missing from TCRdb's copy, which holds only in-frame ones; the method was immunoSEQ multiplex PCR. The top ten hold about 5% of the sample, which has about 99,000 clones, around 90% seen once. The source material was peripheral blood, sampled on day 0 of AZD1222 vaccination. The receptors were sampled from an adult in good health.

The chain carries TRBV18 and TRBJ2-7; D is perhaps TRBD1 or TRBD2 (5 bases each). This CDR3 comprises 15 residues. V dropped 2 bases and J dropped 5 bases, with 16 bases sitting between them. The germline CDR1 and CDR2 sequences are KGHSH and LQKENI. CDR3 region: CASSPYEGPKNEQYF. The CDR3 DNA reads TGTGCCAGCTCACCATACGAGGGGCCGAAAAACGAGCAGTACTTC. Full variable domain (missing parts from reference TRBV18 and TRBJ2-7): NAGVMQNPRHLVRRRGQEARLRCSPMKGHSHVYWYRQLPEEGLKFMVYLQKENIIDESGMPKERFSAEFPKEGPSILRIQQVVRGDSAAYFCASSPYEGPKNEQYFGPGTRLTVT.

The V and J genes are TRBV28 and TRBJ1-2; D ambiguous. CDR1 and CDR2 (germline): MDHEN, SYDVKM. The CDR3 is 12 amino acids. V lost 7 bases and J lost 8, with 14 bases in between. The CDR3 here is CASILEPGGYTF. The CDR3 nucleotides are TGTGCCAGCATCTTAGAACCCGGAGGCTACACCTTC.

The CDR3 spells CSAWGQETQYF. Here the CDR3 DNA reads TGCAGTGCATGGGGGCAAGAGACCCAGTACTTC. The V gene is TRBV20-1, the J gene TRBJ2-5, with D possibly called TRBD1 or TRBD2 (5 bases each). V was clipped by 6 bases and J by 2 bases, with 7 bases between them. Germline V gene lookup returns CDR1 DFQATT and CDR2 SNEGSKA (reference sequence). The CDR3 has 11 amino acids.

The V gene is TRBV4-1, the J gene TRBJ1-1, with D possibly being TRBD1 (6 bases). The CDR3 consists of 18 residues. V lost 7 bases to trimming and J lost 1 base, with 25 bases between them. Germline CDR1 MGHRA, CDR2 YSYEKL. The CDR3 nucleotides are TGCGCCAGCAAGGGCGAGACAGGCCAATTAAAGAAGAACACTGAAGCTTTCTTT. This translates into CASKGETGQLKKNTEAFF.

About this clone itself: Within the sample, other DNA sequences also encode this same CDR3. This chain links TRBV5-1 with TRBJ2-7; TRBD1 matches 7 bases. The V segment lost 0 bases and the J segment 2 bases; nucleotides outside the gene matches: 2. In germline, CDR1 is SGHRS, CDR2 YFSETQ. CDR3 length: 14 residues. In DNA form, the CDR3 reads TGCGCCAGCAGCTTGGGACAGGGAGCCTACGAGCAGTACTTC. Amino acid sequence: CASSLGQGAYEQYF.